These 25 T cell receptor beta chains originate from one sample sequenced in a study of regulatory T cells in long-lasting Graves disease (dated by TCRdb to the early 2020s). Library generation was performed with multiplex PCR. Sequencing was carried out with an Illumina HiSeq 4000. TCR beta libraries were built with iRepertoire HTBI primers and Arm-PCR amplification of CDR3 regions. TCRdb redid the processing of the public reads, applying fastp at Q25 and MiXCR, and retained in-frame beta chains. CDR3 protein sequences are deduplicated, and each keeps its most common genes and DNA. In all, the sample holds about 520,000 distinct CDR3 sequences, and more than 10% of those were seen once. Around 10% of the sample goes to the ten largest clones. The intended sense of this specimen's time point label: newly diagnosed GD, antithyroid drugs for less than 3 months. RNA was extracted from PBMCs in TRIzol for both TCR sequencing and RNA sequencing.

These same records also appear under a second study, on T cells in Graves' hyperthyroidism and ophthalmopathy.

Sequencing was performed on peripheral blood mononuclear cells (PBMCs), taken at new diagnosis, from a patient treated with antithyroid drugs. All receptors derive from a woman aged 30 to 39 with Graves disease. Donor details come from another sample of the same person, matched by shared clones.

The J gene is TRBJ2-2, the V gene TRBV7-9; 7 bases are shared with TRBD1. The CDR3 is 17 residues long. After removal of 1 base from V and 5 bases from J, the junction contained 10 bases not matched to a gene. Germline V gene data show CDR1 as SEHNR and CDR2 as FQNEAQ (reference sequence). In DNA, the CDR3 is TGTGCCAGCAGCTTAGGGCCGAACAGGGGTTCAACCGGGGAGCTGTTTTTT. It codes for CASSLGPNRGSTGELFF.

This clonotype was counted only a few times. J is TRBJ1-1 and V is TRBV11-3; D is perhaps TRBD1 (6 bases). CDR1 is SGHNT, CDR2 YENEEA, per germline. This CDR3 is built from 17 residues. Trimming removed 0 bases from V and 0 bases from J, with 14 bases in between. CDR3 residues: CASSLEGKGHLNTEAFF. As DNA, the CDR3 is TGTGCCAGCAGCTTAGAGGGCAAGGGACACCTGAACACTGAAGCTTTCTTT.

This clonotype was counted many times. The chain recombines TRBV27 with TRBJ1-5; D is perhaps TRBD1 (6 bases). In germline, CDR1 is MNHEY, CDR2 SMNVEV (reference sequence). V was shortened by 8 bases and J by 3 bases, with 20 bases between the two germline ends. The length of the CDR3 is 16 residues. The CDR3 coding sequence is TGTGCCAGCGCGGACAGAGAACAAACGGCCAATCAGCCCCAGCATTTT. Residues: CASADREQTANQPQHF.

There are many counts of this clonotype. The genes are TRBV3-1 and TRBJ1-6; 7 nucleotides match TRBD1. The CDR3 has 14 amino acids. The trim removed 6 bases at V and 6 bases at J, leaving 5 bases unmatched. Germline CDR1 reads LGHDT; CDR2 reads YNNKEL (reference sequence). The CDR3 protein is CASSIQGGNSPLHF. CDR3 nucleotide sequence: TGTGCCAGCAGTATTCAGGGGGGTAATTCACCCCTCCACTTT.

This clonotype was seen ten or more times. The chain links TRBV4-3 to TRBJ2-5, with D maybe TRBD2 (5 bases). Trimming removed 4 bases from V and 4 bases from J, with 16 bases in between. This CDR3 is built from 15 residues. Germline CDR1 reads LGHNA; CDR2 reads YSLEER. This CDR3 reads CASSPIGELGETQYF. The CDR3 DNA sequence: TGCGCCAGCAGCCCAATCGGGGAGTTGGGAGAGACCCAGTACTTC.

This clonotype was observed many times. This chain uses TRBV6-1 with TRBJ2-3; 13 positions agree with TRBD2. This CDR3 is built from 17 residues. Trimming cost V 6 bases and J 5 bases; bases outside gene matches: 11. The germline gives CDR1 MNHNS, CDR2 SASEGT. CDR3 loop: CASRLARTSGSGDTQYF. The CDR3 DNA reads as TGTGCCAGCAGGCTAGCCCGGACTAGCGGGAGTGGAGATACGCAGTATTTT.

The table lists this clonotype with many counts. V usage is TRBV27 and J usage is TRBJ1-5, with unresolved D. CDR3 length equals 15 residues. V was cut by 1 base and J by 2 bases, with 9 bases left in between. Germline CDR1 reads MNHEY; CDR2 reads SMNVEV (reference sequence). The DNA for the CDR3 is TGTGCCAGCAGTTTATGGCCCGACGGCAATCAGCCCCAGCATTTT. Its translation is CASSLWPDGNQPQHF.

There are many counts of this clonotype. V usage is TRBV2 and J usage is TRBJ2-5; D gene unclear. The ends were cut back, 7 bases at V and 5 bases at J, with 11 bases in the middle. CDR3 size: 12 residues. Germline lookup yields CDR1 SNHLY and CDR2 FYNNEI. The CDR3 region has the DNA TGTGCCAGCATCATTGGAGTGGAGACCCAGTACTTC. Amino acids: CASIIGVETQYF.

This clonotype was detected ten times or more. The gene calls are TRBV19 and TRBJ2-7; D gene ambiguous. The V end lost 6 bases, the J end lost 0 bases, and 9 bases lay between the germline ends. Germline CDR1 reads LNHDA; CDR2 reads SQIVND (reference sequence). The CDR3 loop spans 13 amino acids. CDR3 region: CASRGSSSYEQYF. CDR3 nucleotides: TGTGCCAGTAGGGGCAGTAGCTCCTACGAGCAGTACTTC.

This clonotype has a count of ten or more. The chain couples TRBV28 to TRBJ2-7; D is possibly TRBD2 (6 bases). Germline assignment: CDR1 MDHEN and CDR2 SYDVKM. Trimming took 3 bases from V and 0 from J, leaving 18 bases between them. This CDR3 has 17 residues. This CDR3 reads CASSLGQGEGGSYEQYF. CDR3 nucleotide sequence: TGTGCCAGCAGTTTGGGGCAGGGAGAGGGAGGCTCCTACGAGCAGTACTTC.

Details on this clonotype: A far larger clone lies a single base away; this is likely a read error. The gene calls are TRBV11-2 and TRBJ2-1; 7 nucleotides agree with TRBD1. TRBJ2-5 explains the end of the DNA better; the J call may be wrong. This CDR3 is 13 amino acids long. Germline V lookup: CDR1 SGHAT, CDR2 FQNNGV. The CDR3 DNA reads TGTGCCGGCAGCCAACAGGGGACGGAGACCCAGTACTTC. Amino acid sequence: CAGSQQGTETQYF.

This clonotype was seen ten or more times. The chain joins TRBV24-1 to TRBJ2-3; tentative D call: TRBD1 (6 bases). Germline values: CDR1 KGHDR, CDR2 SFDVKD. The CDR3 spans 16 residues. Deletions cut 3 bases from V and 3 bases from J, with 15 bases between. This CDR3 is CATSDRDRDTTDTQYF. The CDR3 region has the DNA TGTGCCACCAGTGATCGTGACCGGGACACAACAGATACGCAGTATTTT.

This clonotype showed up many times. The chain couples TRBV30 to TRBJ2-3; possible D gene TRBD2, 6 bases. The CDR3 has 19 amino acids. V dropped 3 bases and J dropped 5 bases, with 30 bases sitting between them. Germline CDR1 and CDR2: GTSNPN and SVGIG (reference sequence). CDR3 coding DNA: TGTGCCTGGAGGCCCTCGTTGCGCAAAGTGTGGGAGGCGGGAGATACGCAGTATTTT. Translated: CAWRPSLRKVWEAGDTQYF.

There are many counts of this clonotype. The chain employs TRBV2 and TRBJ2-7; TRBD1 aligns across 8 bases. Germline V CDR1 and CDR2: SNHLY, FYNNEI. Losses at the gene ends were 7 bases for V and 5 bases for J; bases not matched to a gene: 7. The CDR3 contains 13 residues. The CDR3 nucleotides read TGTGCCAGCAAGGGGCTGACAGGGGACGAGCAGTACTTC. Amino acid sequence: CASKGLTGDEQYF.

This clonotype was detected many times. V is TRBV7-3 and J is TRBJ2-1; the D gene is possibly TRBD1 (6 bases). Germline CDR1 is SGHTA and CDR2 is FQGTGA. V was pared by 5 bases and J by 9 bases, with 17 bases between. The length of the CDR3 is 14 residues. The CDR3 region is CASSPRNRDGEQFF. The CDR3, as DNA: TGTGCCAGCAGCCCACGAAACAGGGACGGTGAGCAGTTCTTC.

In the case of this clonotype: This clone may be a read error of a much larger clone one base away. The rearrangement links TRBV27 to TRBJ2-7; TRBD2 agrees at 7 bases. The CDR3 has 15 residues. Per the germline V gene, CDR1 is MNHEY and CDR2 is SMNVEV (reference sequence). V lost 6 bases to trimming and J lost 6 bases; unmatched junction nucleotides: 14. Here the CDR3 DNA reads TGTGCCAGCAGCCAATCGGGGGGATATCCCCCCGAGCAGTACTTC. This sequence encodes CASSQSGGYPPEQYF.

The genes are TRBV7-2 and TRBJ2-2; 10 bases are a match to TRBD1. V gave up 5 bases and J gave up 4 bases; unmatched junction bases: 13. The CDR3 sequence is 18 residues long. Germline V gene data show CDR1 as SGHTA and CDR2 as FQGNSA. The CDR3 sequence: CASSHLTTGGFGTGELFF. The CDR3, as DNA: TGTGCCAGCAGCCACCTGACGACAGGGGGCTTCGGCACCGGGGAGCTGTTTTTT.

This clonotype was found many times. Here the CDR3 DNA reads TGTGCCAGCAGCTCCGGGACGCGTGAAGCTTTCTTT. It is translated as CASSSGTREAFF. The chain couples TRBV3-1 to TRBJ1-1; TRBD1 is a possible D gene (5 bases). From germline, CDR1 is LGHDT and CDR2 YNNKEL (reference sequence). Deletions cut 5 bases from V and 7 bases from J, with 11 bases between. This CDR3 region has 12 residues.

The CDR3 region has the DNA TGTGCCAGCAGCTTAGCGACTAGCGGGAGACGGGAGCAGTACTTC. Amino acid sequence: CASSLATSGRREQYF. This chain uses TRBV7-9 with TRBJ2-7; 12 bases are a match to TRBD2. V shed 0 bases and J 7 bases; nucleotides not matched to a gene: 4. The CDR3 is 15 residues long. Germline V gene lookup returns CDR1 SEHNR and CDR2 FQNEAQ (reference sequence).

This clonotype was counted at least ten times. The V and J genes are TRBV12-3 or TRBV12-4 and TRBJ1-5; tentatively, D is TRBD1 (6 bases). This CDR3 is built from 14 residues. V was cut by 3 bases and J by 11 bases, with 17 bases left in between. The CDR3 DNA is TGTGCCAGCAGTTTGGGACACCAAATGGGGGCCCAGCATTTT. It specifies CASSLGHQMGAQHF.

This clonotype was counted many times. The gene calls are TRBV2 and TRBJ2-1; 10 nucleotides match TRBD2. The CDR3 extends over 18 amino acids. Trimming at V came to 9 bases and at J to 0 bases, leaving 14 bases not matched to a gene. The V gene's germline CDR1 is SNHLY and CDR2 FYNNEI. CDR3 sequence: CARDHGTSVGSSYNEQFF. CDR3 bases: TGTGCCAGAGACCACGGGACTAGCGTCGGGAGCTCCTACAATGAGCAGTTCTTC.

This clonotype was observed at least ten times. The chain has TRBV30 and TRBJ1-5, with a weak D call TRBD1 (6 bases). The germline CDR1 and CDR2 sequences are GTSNPN and SVGIG (reference sequence). The V gene lost 0 bases and the J gene lost 5 bases, with 17 bases spanning the gap. The CDR3 loop spans 16 amino acids. CDR3 in amino acids: CAWSVRGRGGYQPQHF. CDR3 nucleotide sequence: TGTGCCTGGAGTGTACGGGGCAGGGGAGGTTATCAGCCCCAGCATTTT.

Points on this clonotype: One base away lies a much larger clone, so this may be a sequencing read error. The V gene is TRBV18, the J gene TRBJ1-1, with D possibly matching TRBD1 (5 bases). The CDR3 runs to 15 residues. V lost 8 bases and J 0 bases, leaving 16 bases between the germline ends. Germline CDR1 reads KGHSH; CDR2 reads LQKENI. CDR3 coding DNA: TGTGCCAGCACACACCTTGACAGCATGAACACTGAAGCTTTCTTT. Its protein is CASTHLDSMNTEAFF.

This clonotype was seen repeatedly, ten times or more. The J gene is TRBJ2-7, the V gene TRBV2; D is ambiguous. The CDR3 runs 12 residues. In germline, CDR1 is SNHLY, CDR2 FYNNEI. The ends were cut back, 4 bases at V and 3 bases at J, with 7 bases in the middle. CDR3 bases: TGTGCCAGCAGTGGGTGGAGCTACGAGCAGTACTTC. Protein product: CASSGWSYEQYF.

This clonotype was seen ten or more times. The chain joins TRBV7-9 to TRBJ1-2, with 12 nucleotides matching TRBD1. With 1 base clipped from V and 7 bases from J, the junction kept 7 bases outside the gene matches. Germline CDR1 and CDR2: SEHNR and FQNEAQ (reference sequence). This CDR3 is 16 amino acids long. CDR3 sequence: CASSLVGTGGIGGYTF. As DNA, the CDR3 is TGTGCCAGCAGCTTAGTGGGGACAGGGGGCATTGGTGGCTACACCTTC.